One sample yielded the 24 T cell receptor beta chains listed below, sequenced in a study of blood T cell repertoires in COVID-19. TCRdb's copy holds only in-frame clones and misses some; the assay was immunoSEQ multiplex PCR. The sample holds some 51,000 clones; approximately 90% are singletons and the top ten take 2.5% to 3.5%. The sample comprised peripheral blood. These receptors came from a man aged 50 to 59 with acute or convalescent COVID-19.

The rearrangement uses TRBV5-5 and TRBJ1-6; 9 positions agree with TRBD1. Germline V CDR1 and CDR2: SGHKS, YYEKEE (reference sequence). The CDR3 is made up of 16 amino acids. The trim removed 3 bases at V and 8 bases at J, leaving 9 bases unmatched. The CDR3 sequence is CASSSIPGQGYSPLHF. The CDR3 DNA follows: TGTGCCAGCAGCTCTATACCGGGACAGGGCTATTCACCCCTCCACTTT.

A word on this clone: Other DNA sequences in the same sample also yield this CDR3. The rearrangement links TRBV7-3 to TRBJ2-1, with D perhaps matching TRBD2 (6 bases). Trimming stripped 6 bases from V and 6 bases from J, with 15 bases between. The germline V gene encodes CDR1 SGHTA and CDR2 FQGTGA. The CDR3 has 14 amino acids. The CDR3 sequence: CASRPGTGSNEQFF. In DNA form, the CDR3 reads TGTGCCAGCAGGCCCGGGACTGGAAGCAATGAGCAGTTCTTC.

The chain is built from TRBV5-5 and TRBJ1-6; the D gene is possibly TRBD1 (6 bases). The length of the CDR3 is 16 residues. Germline CDR1 and CDR2: SGHKS and YYEKEE (reference sequence). Trimming took off 3 bases at V and 7 bases at J, with 17 bases between the two ends. CDR3 sequence (DNA): TGTGCCAGCAGCTCTACGACAGGTGGGCAGAATTCACCCCTCCACTTT. Its protein is CASSSTTGGQNSPLHF.

The rearrangement joins TRBV19 to TRBJ2-7, with a weak D call TRBD2 (6 bases). Looked up from germline, CDR1 is LNHDA and CDR2 is SQIVND (reference sequence). The CDR3 consists of 15 residues. V was clipped by 5 bases and J by 0 bases, with 14 bases between them. CDR3 DNA: TGTGCCAGTAGTCCACTACACGGGAGCTCCTACGAGCAGTACTTC. Residues: CASSPLHGSSYEQYF.

This clone was observed a few times. This chain's CDR3 is CASSDNGGYEQYF. The CDR3 DNA reads as TGTGCCAGTAGTGACAACGGGGGTTACGAGCAGTACTTC. V usage is TRBV19 and J usage is TRBJ2-7, with a possible D match to TRBD2 (6 bases). Germline CDR1 LNHDA, CDR2 SQIVND (reference sequence). Trimming pared 5 bases from V and 4 bases from J, leaving 12 bases between. This CDR3 spans 13 amino acids.

The chain carries TRBV2 and TRBJ1-4, with a weak D call TRBD1 (5 bases). Germline V lookup: CDR1 SNHLY, CDR2 FYNNEI. V lost 2 bases and J 5 bases, leaving 9 bases between the germline ends. The length of the CDR3 is 14 residues. In DNA form, the CDR3 reads TGTGCCAGCAGTGAACAGGGAATAAATGAAAAACTGTTTTTT. It is translated as CASSEQGINEKLFF.

The chain is built from TRBV10-1 and TRBJ2-7, with 8 bases aligning to TRBD2. With V trimmed by 7 bases and J by 7 bases, 3 bases remained unmatched. Germline lookup yields CDR1 WNHNN and CDR2 SYGVQD (reference sequence). CDR3 length equals 11 residues. Written as DNA, the CDR3 is TGCGCCAGCACTCTAGCGGGTGAGCAGTACTTC. Translated: CASTLAGEQYF.

The genes are TRBV11-2 and TRBJ2-7; 7 nucleotides align to TRBD2. Germline CDR1 SGHAT, CDR2 FQNNGV. V lost 1 base to trimming and J lost 4 bases; unmatched junction nucleotides: 7. The CDR3 spans 15 residues. The CDR3 nucleotides are TGTGCCAGCAGCTTAGTCAGTGCGGGGGATTACGAGCAGTACTTC. Its translation: CASSLVSAGDYEQYF.

V is TRBV15 and J is TRBJ1-2; D remains unclear. The germline V gene has CDR1 LNHNV and CDR2 YYDKDF (reference sequence). The CDR3 totals 14 residues. Trimming shortened V by 0 bases and J by 8 bases, and 13 bases separated the two germline ends. CDR3 DNA: TGTGCCACCAGCAGAGAAGAAATCTATGCGGGCTACACCTTC. Protein product: CATSREEIYAGYTF.

V gene TRBV5-1 combines with J gene TRBJ1-3, with 9 bases aligning to TRBD1. J lost 4 bases, V lost 2 bases, and 4 bases had no gene match. CDR1 SGHRS and CDR2 YFSETQ come from the germline V gene. This CDR3 is 15 amino acids long. This chain's CDR3 is CASSFDRGSGNTIYF. Here the CDR3 DNA reads TGCGCCAGCAGCTTTGACAGGGGGTCCGGAAACACCATATATTTT.

V and J are TRBV15 and TRBJ2-2, with D possibly being TRBD1 (6 bases). In germline, CDR1 is LNHNV, CDR2 YYDKDF (reference sequence). V was clipped by 3 bases and J by 0 bases, with 11 bases between them. The CDR3 sequence is 16 residues long. The CDR3 DNA reads as TGTGCCACCAGCAGGCCGGGACACCCGAACACCGGGGAGCTGTTTTTT. Translation gives CATSRPGHPNTGELFF. The full variable domain, in which reference TRBV15 and TRBJ2-2 provide the parts outside the CDR3, is DAMVIQNPRYQVTQFGKPVTLSCSQTLNHNVMYWYQQKSSQAPKLLFHYYDKDFNNEADTPDNFQSRRPNTSFCFLDIRSPGLGDTAMYLCATSRPGHPNTGELFFGEGSRLTVL.

This chain uses TRBV21-1 with TRBJ1-2; the table's TRBD1 call for D was not verified on the DNA. TRBV21-1 is given as a pseudogene. This CDR3 region has 12 residues. CDR3 bases: TGTGCCAGCCCAGGTTCTAACTATGGCTACACCTTC. This encodes CASPGSNYGYTF.

The chain employs TRBV12-3 or TRBV12-4 and TRBJ2-5; D uncertain. Trimming took off 5 bases at V and 2 bases at J, with 6 bases between the two ends. CDR3 length: 12 residues. The CDR3 DNA sequence: TGTGCCAGCAGTCCAACACAAGAGACCCAGTACTTC. Amino acids: CASSPTQETQYF.

The chain employs TRBV6-2 or TRBV6-3 and TRBJ2-7, with no clear D. The CDR3 extends over 12 amino acids. CDR1 MNHEY and CDR2 SVGEGT come from the germline V gene. Trimming shortened V by 4 bases and J by 0 bases, and 4 bases separated the two germline ends. The CDR3 reads CASSSLSYEQYF. As DNA, the CDR3 is TGTGCCAGCAGTTCTCTCTCCTACGAGCAGTACTTC.

This clone was counted between two and nine times. The rearrangement uses TRBV5-1 and TRBJ1-5, with a tentative D call TRBD1 (6 bases). The CDR3 contains 15 residues. V dropped 5 bases and J dropped 0 bases, with 12 bases sitting between them. Germline CDR1 reads SGHRS; CDR2 reads YFSETQ. Here the CDR3 DNA reads TGCGCCAGCAGAGCCGGGACATATAGCAATCAGCCCCAGCATTTT. Translating gives CASRAGTYSNQPQHF.

The CDR3 region has the DNA TGTGCCAGCAGATCCTCGGGAACCACAGATACGCAGTATTTT. Residues: CASRSSGTTDTQYF. The chain has TRBV6-5 and TRBJ2-3, with D possibly being TRBD2 (5 bases). The ends were cut back, 6 bases at V and 2 bases at J, with 12 bases in the middle. Germline V gene data show CDR1 as MNHEY and CDR2 as SVGAGI. The CDR3 extends over 14 amino acids.

The chain employs TRBV29-1 and TRBJ2-2, with TRBD1 as a possible D gene (5 bases). Trimming stripped 6 bases from V and 3 bases from J, with 8 bases between. The CDR3 contains 12 residues. CDR1 is SQVTM, CDR2 ANQGSEA, per germline. The CDR3 DNA reads TGCAGCGTCCGCAGGGACACCGGGGAGCTGTTTTTT. Its protein is CSVRRDTGELFF.

This clone has only one observation. The chain uses TRBV5-5 and TRBJ2-7; D perhaps matches TRBD1 (5 bases). V was shortened by 4 bases and J by 1 base, with 9 bases between the two germline ends. The germline V gene encodes CDR1 SGHKS and CDR2 YYEKEE (reference sequence). The CDR3 runs 13 residues. DNA of the CDR3: TGTGCCAGCAGCCGCGGACATTCCTACGAGCAGTACTTC. Residues: CASSRGHSYEQYF.

CDR3: CASSTGTGSSYNEQFF. The CDR3 region has the DNA TGTGCCAGCAGCACTGGGACAGGGTCTTCCTACAATGAGCAGTTCTTC. The chain joins TRBV5-5 to TRBJ2-1; TRBD1 aligns across 9 bases. The CDR3 is 16 residues long. V was pared by 4 bases and J by 1 base, with 6 bases of the junction left unmatched. The V gene's germline CDR1 is SGHKS and CDR2 YYEKEE (reference sequence).

The chain uses TRBV12-5 and TRBJ2-7, with TRBD1 identical over 7 bases. The CDR3 extends over 13 amino acids. Germline V lookup: CDR1 LGHNT, CDR2 FRNRAP. Trimming removed 5 bases from V and 5 bases from J; junction bases left unmatched: 6. The CDR3 sequence is CASGPGTVDEQYF. For the CDR3, the DNA is TGTGCTAGTGGTCCCGGGACAGTAGACGAGCAGTACTTC.

J is TRBJ1-2 and V is TRBV12-3 or TRBV12-4, with TRBD1 matching over 8 bases. V lost 5 bases and J lost 4; bases outside the gene matches: 3. The CDR3 length is 13 residues. The CDR3 is CASSIGQGYGYTF. The DNA for the CDR3 is TGTGCCAGCAGTATCGGACAGGGCTATGGCTACACCTTC.

The rearrangement uses TRBV5-1 and TRBJ2-7; TRBD1 matches 7 bases. The CDR3 runs to 16 residues. The germline V gene has CDR1 SGHRS and CDR2 YFSETQ. V shed 4 bases and J 2 bases; nucleotides not matched to a gene: 12. The CDR3 protein is CASSLGTADSTYEQYF. The CDR3 DNA is TGCGCCAGCAGCCTCGGGACAGCAGATTCCACCTACGAGCAGTACTTC.

The rearrangement links TRBV3-1 (or the pseudogene TRBV3-2) to TRBJ2-1, with a weak D call TRBD2 (5 bases). From germline, CDR1 is LGHDT and CDR2 YNNKEL (reference sequence). Trimming cost V 1 base and J 4 bases, with 14 bases left between them. The CDR3 extends over 16 amino acids. The CDR3: CASSQGHGLSYNEQFF. The CDR3 DNA reads TGTGCCAGCAGCCAAGGTCATGGACTGTCATACAATGAGCAGTTCTTC.

This clone was detected a few times. J is TRBJ2-7 and V is TRBV30; possibly TRBD1 for D (5 bases). The CDR3 loop spans 13 amino acids. Germline assignment: CDR1 GTSNPN and CDR2 SVGIG (reference sequence). With 0 bases removed from V and 6 bases from J, the gap between germline ends came to 12 bases. The CDR3 DNA is TGTGCCTGGAGTGTATCATGGGGCGGCGAGCAGTACTTC. Translation: CAWSVSWGGEQYF.